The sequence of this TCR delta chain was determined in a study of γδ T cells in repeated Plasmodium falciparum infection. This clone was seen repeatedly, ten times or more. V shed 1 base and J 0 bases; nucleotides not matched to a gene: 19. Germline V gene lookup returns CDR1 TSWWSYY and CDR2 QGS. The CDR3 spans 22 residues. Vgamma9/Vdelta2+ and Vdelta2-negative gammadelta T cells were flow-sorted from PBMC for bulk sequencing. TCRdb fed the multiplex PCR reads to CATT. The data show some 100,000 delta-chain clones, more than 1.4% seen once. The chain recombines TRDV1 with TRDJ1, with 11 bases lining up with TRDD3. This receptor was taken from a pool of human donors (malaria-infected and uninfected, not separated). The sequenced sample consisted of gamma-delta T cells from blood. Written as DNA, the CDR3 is TGTGCTCTTGGGGAACCCGAAAGCGCTGGCTGGGGGATACTGGGGTACACCGATAAACTCATCTTT. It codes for CALGEPESAGWGILGYTDKLIF.